This T cell receptor (beta chain) emerged from a study of T cells in Graves' hyperthyroidism and ophthalmopathy. Of note for this clonotype: What it recognizes is unknown.

The CDR3 covers 16 residues. In germline, CDR1 is SGHNT, CDR2 YYREEE (reference sequence). Germline trimming cut 4 bases from V and 5 bases from J; bases unmatched to any gene: 13. Amplification targeted TCR beta CDR3 regions from RNA transcripts. The primer set for the first-round RT-PCR of the TCR CDR3 was HTBI. TCRdb fed the multiplex PCR reads into MiXCR, producing one record per CDR3 protein. The repertoire includes a few hundred thousand distinct CDR3 sequences, around 42% of them detected once, and around 8% sits in the top ten. When ophthalmopathy did not progress within 18 months, Graves' hyperthyroidism was considered stable. Study-level points and caveats: Median prediction lead before ophthalmopathy onset was 5 to 7.5 months with the model.

The source material was peripheral blood or thyroid tissue (not recorded which). The origin of this receptor is a woman aged 18-30 years with Graves' hyperthyroidism. This chain joins TRBV5-4 and TRBJ2-5, with 8 bases lining up with TRBD1. The CDR3 is CASSQVQGAPPETQYF. The DNA for the CDR3 is TGTGCCAGCAGCCAAGTCCAGGGGGCTCCACCTGAGACCCAGTACTTC.